This TCR beta chain stems from a study of blood T cell repertoires in COVID-19. Study information: Samples came from the United States, Italy and Spain, spanning acute and convalescent COVID-19. Sample material is recorded as cDNA or gDNA derived from T cells, B-cell-depleted T cells, or PBMCs.

The germline V gene encodes CDR1 LGHNA and CDR2 YNFKEQ. Trimming at V came to 0 bases and at J to 4 bases, leaving 10 bases not matched to a gene. There are 18 residues in the CDR3. Methods used by the authors: It was from reference gene primer amplification that nucleated cell counts were estimated. TCRdb keeps only in-frame clones here, not all; method: immunoSEQ multiplex PCR. D and trimming were read from the DNA, whereas the V and J calls and clone size are those reported in that table. The sample consists of around 210,000 clones, 80% of them appearing once. The chain links TRBV4-2 to TRBJ2-1, with TRBD2 identical over 9 bases. The specimen was peripheral blood. The receptor's source is an older woman with acute or convalescent COVID-19. The CDR3 reads CASSQERLAGRRYNEQFF. DNA of the CDR3: TGTGCCAGCAGCCAAGAGAGGCTAGCGGGACGGCGGTACAATGAGCAGTTCTTC.